Described below is a single T cell receptor (beta chain) sequence and its context. This record belongs to a study of blood T cell repertoires in COVID-19. Clones were read by immunoSEQ multiplex PCR, and TCRdb kept only the in-frame ones, dropping some. The sample shows 270,000 or so clones, 83% of them seen only once. This TCR came from a woman in her forties or fifties who had recovered from COVID-19. Source material: peripheral blood.

CDR3 sequence reads: CASSLEDRRSAGELFF. CDR3 DNA sequence: TGTGCCAGCAGTTTAGAAGACAGGAGGTCGGCCGGGGAGCTGTTTTTT. This rearrangement joins TRBV27 to TRBJ2-2; TRBD1 might be the D (6 bases). This CDR3 has 16 residues. Germline CDR1 and CDR2: MNHEY and SMNVEV (reference sequence). Trimming cost V 2 bases and J 6 bases, with 16 bases left between them.